A single T cell receptor (beta chain) is shown here with its context. Its antigen target is currently unknown. Base-call qualities are not available, and no considerably larger clone is one nucleotide away. TCR cDNA was synthesized by 5'RACE template switching, through which a universal primer site and unique molecular identifiers were introduced. cDNA synthesis was primed from both the TCR alpha and TCR beta constant segments. Library amplification used two PCR steps, and the second PCR step added sample barcodes and sequencing adapters. Libraries were sequenced on Illumina HiSeq 2500 (2x100 bp) or NovaSeq (2x150 bp). The source study handled its data this way. Demultiplexing of reads and collapsing into UMI consensus sequences were performed with MIGEC, and V(D)J alignment was carried out with MiXCR. Vaccine-responding clonotypes were identified with edgeR using replicate PBMC samples, with FDR below 0.01 and a log2 fold change above 5 up to day 15 being required. Each bulk clonotype received a CD4 or CD8 identity based on whether the sequenced CD4 or CD8 repertoire contained that clonotype at higher abundance. TCRdb cleaned the public reads at Q25 with fastp, built clones with MiXCR and kept in-frame beta chains. Rows are unified per CDR3 protein, each entry keeping the most common DNA and genes. TCRdb, not the authors, supplied the V and J calls. The sample table lists 550,000 or so distinct CDR3 sequences, 15% to 20% of them with a count of one. Around an eighth of the sample is held by the ten biggest clonotypes.

Measured from the cysteine to the phenylalanine, the CDR3 is 14 residues long. Only CDR3 DNA remains: 42 bases, in frame from the first base. From a lookup of the germline V gene, CDR1 and CDR2 are MDHEN and SYDVKM. Compared with germline, V lacks 2 bases and J lacks 5 bases; bases without a gene match: 4. This sample was included in a study of T cells after yellow fever vaccination (dated by TCRdb to about 2019). As for the study more broadly: The SMART-Seq v4 Ultra Low Input RNA kit was used to prepare libraries from fractions with low cell numbers. Two healthy male donors made up the cohort, one aged 18 to 29 years and the other aged 30 to 39 years. Blood samples were taken at several timepoints before and after primary and secondary immunization, and bulk PBMC replicates and cell subsets were isolated. To follow T-cell clones before and after primary and booster YFV17D yellow fever vaccination, bulk TCR alpha and beta repertoires were sequenced over time. The full study reports these points: Because abundant contaminating clonotypes from the bulk population could be contained in FACS-sorted repertoires, computational filtering was required. Compared with the primary T-cell response, the secondary T-cell response was weaker but faster, peaking on day 5 rather than day 15. Because only a couple of donors were included in the study, the extent to which the findings can be generalized is limited. A small share of clonotypes was detected in both CD4 and CD8 compartments, with the overlap likely arising from convergent recombination. After the booster, most of the clones that had expanded following primary vaccination were detected again (roughly 97% of CD4 and 80% to 90% of CD8), which suggests that memory was broadly maintained.

The treatment or condition label corresponds to: live attenuated yellow fever vaccine strain. At each blood-draw timepoint, two biological replicates of bulk PBMCs were obtained. A standard Ficoll-Paque protocol was used to isolate PBMCs from peripheral blood. TriZol was used to extract RNA from bulk PBMCs, CD4 and CD8 fractions, and dextramer-positive and dextramer-negative fractions. The source is a man aged 30 to 39 who received the YFV17D yellow fever vaccine. This chain is built from TRBV28 and TRBJ2-7, with 9 bases matching TRBD1. The sequences come from PBMCs, collected 15 days after the yellow fever booster vaccination. DNA sequence: TGTGCCAGCAGTTTAAACAGGGGGCGCGACGAGCAGTACTTC. Its amino acids are CASSLNRGRDEQYF. Extended through the reference TRBV28 and TRBJ2-7 proteins, this CDR3 yields the full variable domain: DVKVTQSSRYLVKRTGEKVFLECVQDMDHENMFWYRQDPGLGLRLIYFSYDVKMKEKGDIPEGYSVSREKKERFSLILESASTNQTSMYLCASSLNRGRDEQYFGPGTRLTVT.